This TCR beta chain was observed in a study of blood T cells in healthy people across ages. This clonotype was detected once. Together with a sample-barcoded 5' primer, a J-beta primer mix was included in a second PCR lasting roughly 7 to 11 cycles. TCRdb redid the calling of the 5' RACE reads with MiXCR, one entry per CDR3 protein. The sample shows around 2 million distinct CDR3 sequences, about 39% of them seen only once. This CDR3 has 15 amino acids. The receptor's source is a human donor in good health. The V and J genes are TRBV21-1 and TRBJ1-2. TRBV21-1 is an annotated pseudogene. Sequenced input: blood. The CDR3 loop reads CASSKVPLWNYGYTF. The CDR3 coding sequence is TGTGCCAGCAGCAAAGTCCCGCTGTGGAACTATGGCTACACCTTC.